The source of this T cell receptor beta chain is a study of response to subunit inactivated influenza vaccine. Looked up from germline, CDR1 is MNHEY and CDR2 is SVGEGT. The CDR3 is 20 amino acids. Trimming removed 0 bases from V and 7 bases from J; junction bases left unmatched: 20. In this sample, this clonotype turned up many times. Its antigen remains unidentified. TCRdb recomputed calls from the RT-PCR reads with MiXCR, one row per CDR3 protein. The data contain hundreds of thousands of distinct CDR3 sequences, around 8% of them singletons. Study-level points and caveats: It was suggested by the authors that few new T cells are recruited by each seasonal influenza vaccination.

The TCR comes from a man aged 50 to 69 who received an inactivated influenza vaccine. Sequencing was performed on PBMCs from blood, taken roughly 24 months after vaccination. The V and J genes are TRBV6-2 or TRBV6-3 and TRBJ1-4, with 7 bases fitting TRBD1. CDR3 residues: CASSYSSLYRGSRRSEKLFF. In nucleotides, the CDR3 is TGTGCCAGCAGTTACTCGAGCTTGTACAGGGGTTCAAGGAGGAGTGAAAAACTGTTTTTT.